This T cell receptor (beta chain) comes out of a study of Ad26.COV2.S vaccination and SARS-CoV-2 variants. On this clone itself: Its antigen is currently unknown.

The protocol was immunoSEQ multiplex PCR, while the TCRdb copy is restricted to in-frame clones and leaves out a portion. This sample has 350,000 to 450,000 clones, with around 92% found just once. The study's findings and limits: Following vaccination, spike-specific CD8+ and CD4+ T cell responses reportedly exhibited substantial breadth.

V was clipped by 7 bases and J by 4 bases; unmatched bases: 15. This CDR3 region has 17 residues. CDR1 and CDR2 from the germline V gene are LNHDA and SQIVND (reference sequence). The V and J genes are TRBV19 and TRBJ2-3; 9 positions agree with TRBD1. The origin of this receptor is a human donor who had recovered from COVID-19. Material: peripheral blood, obtained after recovery from COVID-19. CDR3 nucleotides: TGTGCCAGTAAGGCCCGGGGACAGGGAATTCTTGCAGATACGCAGTATTTT. As protein: CASKARGQGILADTQYF.